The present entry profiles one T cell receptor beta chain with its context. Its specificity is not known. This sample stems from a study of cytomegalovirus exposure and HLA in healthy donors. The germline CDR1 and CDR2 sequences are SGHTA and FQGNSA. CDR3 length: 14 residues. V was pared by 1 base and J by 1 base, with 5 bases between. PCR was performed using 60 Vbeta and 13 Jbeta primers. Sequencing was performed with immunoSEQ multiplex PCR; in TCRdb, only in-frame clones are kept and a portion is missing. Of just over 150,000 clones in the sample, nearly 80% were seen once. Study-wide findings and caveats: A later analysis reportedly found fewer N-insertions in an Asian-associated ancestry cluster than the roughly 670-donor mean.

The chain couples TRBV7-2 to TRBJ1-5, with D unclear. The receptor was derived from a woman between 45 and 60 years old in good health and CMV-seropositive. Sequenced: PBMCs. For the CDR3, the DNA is TGTGCCAGCAGCTTAGACGGGAGCAATCAGCCCCAGCATTTT. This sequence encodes CASSLDGSNQPQHF. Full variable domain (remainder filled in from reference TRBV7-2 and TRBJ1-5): GAGVSQSPSNKVTEKGKDVELRCDPISGHTALYWYRQSLGQGLEFLIYFQGNSAPDKSGLPSDRFSAERTGGSVSTLTIQRTQQEDSAVYLCASSLDGSNQPQHFGDGTRLSIL.